Here is one T cell receptor (beta chain) with its context. Antigen: not known. These data originate in a study of T cells after posttransplantation cyclophosphamide. Study observations and caveats: Recipient CMV seropositivity and CMV reactivation strongly tracked TRB clonality.

This CDR3 spans 15 amino acids. The germline gives CDR1 SEHNR, CDR2 FQNEAQ (reference sequence). Unmatched junction bases numbered 9, after V lost 5 bases and J lost 4 bases. Assay: immunoSEQ multiplex PCR; the TCRdb copy retains only in-frame clones and omits some. The sample consists of 20,000 to 25,000 clones, approximately 97% of them appearing once. Cells defined as naive were viable CD3+CD4+ or CD3+CD8+ and CCR7+CD45RA+CD45RO-CD95-CD27+CD28+. This chain links TRBV7-9 with TRBJ2-7, with TRBD1 identical over 9 bases. The sample taken for sequencing was naive CD4+ T cells sorted from PBMCs. The clonotype was recovered from a man aged 50-59 years in good health, CMV-negative, and a related stem cell transplant donor. This CDR3 reads CASSAYRGQTYEQYF. The CDR3 DNA is TGTGCCAGCAGCGCATACAGGGGGCAAACTTACGAGCAGTACTTC.